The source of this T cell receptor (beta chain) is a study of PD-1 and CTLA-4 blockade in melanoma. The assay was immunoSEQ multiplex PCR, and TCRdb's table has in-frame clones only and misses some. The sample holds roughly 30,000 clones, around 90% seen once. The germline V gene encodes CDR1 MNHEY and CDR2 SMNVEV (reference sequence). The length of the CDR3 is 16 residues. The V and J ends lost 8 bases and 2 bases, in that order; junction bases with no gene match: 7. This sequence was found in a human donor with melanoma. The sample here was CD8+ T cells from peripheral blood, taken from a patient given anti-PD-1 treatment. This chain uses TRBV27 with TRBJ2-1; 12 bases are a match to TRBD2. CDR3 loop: CASRLAGGLPYNEQFF. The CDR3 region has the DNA TGTGCCAGCCGGCTAGCGGGAGGGCTCCCCTACAATGAGCAGTTCTTC.